The 31 T cell receptor beta chains listed next were all sequenced from one sample in a study of T-cell memory formation after mild COVID-19. TCRdb independently ran MiXCR on the 5' RACE reads; one entry per CDR3 protein. The data contain under 150,000 distinct CDR3 sequences, about a fifth of them singletons. Sequencing was done on a sample of PBMCs or a T cell subset sorted from them (not recorded which). Receptors were obtained from a young man who had mild COVID-19 (a few samples of this study predate the infection). Cell type and time point are not known.

This clonotype was seen many times. This sequence joins TRBV20-1 and TRBJ1-1; D perhaps matches TRBD1 (5 bases). V was shortened by 1 base and J by 5 bases, with 11 bases between the two germline ends. The CDR3 is 13 amino acids. Germline CDR1 is DFQATT and CDR2 is SNEGSKA (reference sequence). The CDR3 reads CSARVNEGTEAFF. The DNA for the CDR3 is TGCAGTGCTAGAGTGAACGAGGGGACTGAAGCTTTCTTT.

This clonotype was seen only a few times. V is TRBV7-9 and J is TRBJ1-1, with D maybe TRBD1 (6 bases). The CDR3 covers 14 residues. Germline CDR1 and CDR2: SEHNR and FQNEAQ (reference sequence). V lost 4 bases and J 4 bases, leaving 13 bases between the germline ends. The CDR3 coding sequence is TGTGCCAGCAGCTATCTTTCAGGGGTCACTGAAGCTTTCTTT. Translated: CASSYLSGVTEAFF.

The rearrangement uses TRBV3-1 and TRBJ2-1; possible D gene TRBD2, 6 bases. CDR3 length equals 12 residues. Germline V gene data show CDR1 as LGHDT and CDR2 as YNNKEL (reference sequence). Between the trimmed V and J ends, which lost 4 bases and 10 bases, there was a span of 11 bases. CDR3 sequence: CASSPGLGEQFF. The CDR3 DNA is TGTGCCAGCAGCCCGGGACTCGGGGAGCAGTTCTTC.

This clonotype has a handful of counts. This sequence joins TRBV5-1 and TRBJ2-3; no reliable D call. Germline V CDR1 and CDR2: SGHRS, YFSETQ. V gave up 2 bases and J gave up 0 bases, with 19 bases separating them. This CDR3 contains 18 residues. The CDR3 DNA sequence: TGCGCCAGCAGCTTTGCGATCCTAACCCGACCGAGCACAGATACGCAGTATTTT. Its translation: CASSFAILTRPSTDTQYF.

The V and J genes are TRBV4-1 and TRBJ1-6, with D perhaps matching TRBD1 (5 bases). Germline CDR1 is MGHRA and CDR2 is YSYEKL. Trimming stripped 8 bases from V and 8 bases from J, with 13 bases between. The CDR3 extends over 13 amino acids. The CDR3 here is CASSRGFDSPLHF. The CDR3 bases are TGCGCCAGCTCCCGGGGGTTTGATTCACCCCTCCACTTT.

Here the CDR3 reads CASSFDREPNEQYV. The CDR3 region has the DNA TGTGCCAGCAGTTTCGACAGAGAGCCGAACGAGCAGTACGTC. The chain joins TRBV11-3 to TRBJ2-7, with D possibly being TRBD1 (5 bases). The V end was cut by 6 bases, the J end by 5 bases, with 17 bases between. Germline V CDR1 and CDR2: SGHNT, YENEEA. The CDR3 sequence is 14 residues long.

As to this clonotype: This CDR3 is missing its conserved last phenylalanine or tryptophan, likely due to a read error. The J gene is TRBJ2-5, the V gene TRBV29-1; D unresolved. The CDR3 is made up of 12 amino acids. The V end was cut by 4 bases, the J end by 3 bases, with 9 bases between. Germline V gene sequence: CDR1 SQVTM, CDR2 ANQGSEA. This CDR3 is CSVGIAEETQYL. The CDR3 DNA follows: TGCAGCGTTGGGATAGCAGAAGAGACCCAGTACCTC.

This clonotype showed up many times. The chain is built from TRBV7-2 and TRBJ2-3, with 8 bases identical to TRBD2. The germline gives CDR1 SGHTA, CDR2 FQGNSA. The trim removed 7 bases at V and 0 bases at J, leaving 6 bases unmatched. The CDR3 runs to 15 residues. This CDR3 reads CASIRGGSSTDTQYF. DNA for the CDR3: TGTGCCAGCATCCGGGGGGGCTCTAGCACAGATACGCAGTATTTT. Looking up the rest from reference TRBV7-2 and TRBJ2-3 gives the full variable domain: GAGVSQSPSNKVTEKGKDVELRCDPISGHTALYWYRQSLGQGLEFLIYFQGNSAPDKSGLPSDRFSAERTGGSVSTLTIQRTQQEDSAVYLCASIRGGSSTDTQYFGPGTRLTVL.

This clonotype was counted between two and nine times. CDR3 in amino acids: CASSQEPSFDRPAYEQYF. The CDR3 DNA sequence: TGCGCCAGCAGCCAAGAACCCTCCTTTGACAGGCCAGCCTACGAGCAGTACTTC. V usage is TRBV4-3 and J usage is TRBJ2-7; the D gene is possibly TRBD1 (6 bases). The CDR3 totals 18 residues. The germline V gene encodes CDR1 LGHNA and CDR2 YSLEER. V was cut by 0 bases and J by 2 bases, with 20 bases left in between.

This clonotype came up a few times. This sequence joins TRBV6-6 and TRBJ2-1, with TRBD1 matching over 9 bases. Germline assignment: CDR1 MNHNY and CDR2 SVGAGI (reference sequence). Losses at the gene ends were 4 bases for V and 6 bases for J; bases not matched to a gene: 1. This CDR3 has 13 residues. The CDR3 reads CASSWTGVNEQFF. As DNA, the CDR3 is TGTGCCAGCAGTTGGACAGGGGTCAATGAGCAGTTCTTC.

This clonotype was counted only a few times. The rearrangement uses TRBV7-6 and TRBJ1-1; maybe TRBD1 (6 bases). The CDR3 is 14 residues long. V was trimmed by 5 bases and J by 5 bases, leaving 15 bases between them. In germline, CDR1 is SGHVS, CDR2 FNYEAQ. CDR3: CASSAEQGWTEAFF. In DNA, the CDR3 is TGTGCCAGCAGCGCCGAACAGGGATGGACTGAAGCTTTCTTT. The variable domain in full, completed from reference TRBV7-6 and TRBJ1-1, reads GAGVSQSPRYKVTKRGQDVALRCDPISGHVSLYWYRQALGQGPEFLTYFNYEAQQDKSGLPNDRFSAERPEGSISTLTIQRTEQRDSAMYRCASSAEQGWTEAFFGQGTRLTVV.

This clonotype was counted a few times. This chain connects TRBV4-1 to TRBJ1-2; the D gene is possibly TRBD1 (5 bases). The CDR3 covers 14 residues. CDR1 MGHRA and CDR2 YSYEKL come from the germline V gene. V was trimmed by 5 bases and J by 8 bases, leaving 18 bases between them. DNA of the CDR3: TGCGCCAGCAGCACGCGGACATCCGCCGGCGGCTACACCTTC. Amino acids: CASSTRTSAGGYTF.

The sample holds a few counts of this clonotype. The genes are TRBV27 and TRBJ1-5, with D maybe TRBD1 (5 bases). Germline V gene lookup returns CDR1 MNHEY and CDR2 SMNVEV (reference sequence). V was cut by 3 bases and J by 2 bases, with 8 bases left in between. The CDR3 runs 14 residues. CDR3: CASSLGVGNQPQHF. The CDR3 region has the DNA TGTGCCAGCAGTTTGGGGGTTGGCAATCAGCCCCAGCATTTT.

This chain connects TRBV11-2 to TRBJ2-3; 8 bases match TRBD2. The V gene end was trimmed by 2 bases and the J gene end by 3 bases; junction bases not matched to a gene: 4. Germline CDR1 is SGHAT and CDR2 is FQNNGV. The CDR3 runs to 15 residues. CDR3 DNA: TGTGCCAGCAGCTTAACTAGCGGAACTACAGATACGCAGTATTTT. Translating gives CASSLTSGTTDTQYF.

J is TRBJ2-2 and V is TRBV19; 10 bases map to TRBD1. Per the germline V gene, CDR1 is LNHDA and CDR2 is SQIVND (reference sequence). This CDR3 has 16 residues. Trimming cost V 1 base and J 6 bases; bases outside gene matches: 5. Here the CDR3 DNA reads TGTGCCAGTAGTATAGGGGGACAGGGGTTGGCCGGGGAGCTGTTTTTT. It specifies CASSIGGQGLAGELFF.

This clonotype was counted only a few times. This chain joins TRBV28 and TRBJ1-1; no clear D. The CDR3 covers 16 residues. CDR1 and CDR2 from the germline V gene are MDHEN and SYDVKM. The germline V and J ends were trimmed by 1 base and 1 base, with 13 bases remaining between them. CDR3 sequence reads: CASSLLYFMGNTEAFF. CDR3 sequence (DNA): TGTGCCAGCAGTTTATTATATTTCATGGGGAACACTGAAGCTTTCTTT.

This chain connects TRBV2 to TRBJ1-1; 7 bases map to TRBD1. Trimming cost V 3 bases and J 4 bases; bases outside gene matches: 5. Germline CDR1 and CDR2: SNHLY and FYNNEI. The CDR3 extends over 14 amino acids. The CDR3 is CASSEEGAPTEAFF. DNA of the CDR3: TGTGCCAGCAGTGAGGAGGGGGCGCCCACTGAAGCTTTCTTT.

This clonotype turned up a few times. The chain links TRBV7-9 to TRBJ2-7, with D possibly being TRBD1 (6 bases). Trimming stripped 5 bases from V and 2 bases from J, with 10 bases between. Germline loops: CDR1 SEHNR, CDR2 FQNEAQ (reference sequence). CDR3 length: 13 amino acids. The CDR3 is CASSQGHPYEQYV. The CDR3, as DNA: TGTGCCAGCAGCCAGGGACACCCCTACGAGCAGTACGTC.

This sequence joins TRBV12-3 or TRBV12-4 and TRBJ1-4; 10 bases match TRBD1. The J segment lost 8 bases and the V segment lost 6 bases, leaving 12 bases of the junction unmatched. This CDR3 is 16 amino acids long. CDR3 nucleotide sequence: TGTGCCAGCAGCGGGACAGGGGATCTTAGGGGGGAAAAACTGTTTTTT. Its translation is CASSGTGDLRGEKLFF.

This clonotype was picked up a small number of times. This chain links TRBV9 with TRBJ2-5, with TRBD1 identical over 8 bases. Germline-derived CDR1 and CDR2 are SGDLS and YYNGEE. The CDR3 runs to 15 residues. After removal of 4 bases from V and 5 bases from J, the junction contained 10 bases not matched to a gene. The CDR3 nucleotides are TGTGCCAGCAGCCAAGGACAGGGATCGGGGGAGACCCAGTACTTC. Its protein product is CASSQGQGSGETQYF.

V and J are TRBV7-2 and TRBJ1-2; maybe TRBD1 (6 bases). Germline V lookup: CDR1 SGHTA, CDR2 FQGNSA. The CDR3 covers 14 residues. The ends were cut back, 3 bases at V and 8 bases at J, with 16 bases in the middle. The CDR3 here is CASSLGPTGMGYTF. The CDR3 DNA reads TGTGCCAGCAGCTTGGGCCCGACAGGAATGGGCTACACCTTC. Looking up the rest from reference TRBV7-2 and TRBJ1-2 gives the full variable domain: GAGVSQSPSNKVTEKGKDVELRCDPISGHTALYWYRQSLGQGLEFLIYFQGNSAPDKSGLPSDRFSAERTGGSVSTLTIQRTQQEDSAVYLCASSLGPTGMGYTFGSGTRLTVV.

This clonotype was recorded many times. The rearrangement links TRBV7-9 to TRBJ2-3, with 8 nucleotides matching TRBD2. The CDR3 is 18 residues long. Trimming took 0 bases from V and 5 from J; bases not matched to a gene: 13. CDR1 is SEHNR, CDR2 FQNEAQ, per germline (reference sequence). The DNA for the CDR3 is TGTGCCAGCAGCTTAGCGATCATAGCGGGGCCCCGTGGAGATACGCAGTATTTT. This codes for CASSLAIIAGPRGDTQYF.

The rearrangement uses TRBV12-3 or TRBV12-4 and TRBJ1-1, with unresolved D. CDR3 length: 12 residues. The V gene lost 6 bases and the J gene lost 6 bases, with 11 bases spanning the gap. DNA of the CDR3: TGTGCCAGCAGCCTTGCATTCGCTGAAGCTTTCTTT. It specifies CASSLAFAEAFF.

This clonotype has a count of ten or more. The chain carries TRBV9 and TRBJ2-1; 9 bases fit TRBD1. The CDR3 spans 13 residues. J lost 7 bases, V lost 3 bases, and 2 bases had no gene match. In germline, CDR1 is SGDLS, CDR2 YYNGEE. Written as DNA, the CDR3 is TGTGCCAGCAGCGAGGGGACAGGGAATGAGCAGTTCTTC. This encodes CASSEGTGNEQFF. Combining the CDR3 with reference TRBV9 and TRBJ2-1 gives the whole variable domain DSGVTQTPKHLITATGQRVTLRCSPRSGDLSVYWYQQSLDQGLQFLIQYYNGEERAKGNILERFSAQQFPDLHSELNLSSLELGDSALYFCASSEGTGNEQFFGPGTRLTVL.

This chain connects TRBV20-1 to TRBJ2-5; 9 bases match TRBD2. Per germline, CDR1 DFQATT and CDR2 SNEGSKA (reference sequence). Trimming at V came to 1 base and at J to 5 bases, leaving 11 bases not matched to a gene. The CDR3 length is 16 residues. This chain's CDR3 is CSARVPGLAKWETQYF. CDR3 sequence (DNA): TGCAGTGCTAGAGTTCCGGGACTAGCAAAGTGGGAGACCCAGTACTTC.

The CDR3 spells CASRDRATGELFF. CDR3 nucleotide sequence: TGTGCCAGTCGGGACAGGGCCACCGGGGAGCTGTTTTTT. V gene TRBV25-1 combines with J gene TRBJ2-2; 9 bases map to TRBD1. Germline loops: CDR1 MGHDK, CDR2 SYGVNS. There are 13 residues in the CDR3. With V trimmed by 9 bases and J by 4 bases, 3 bases remained unmatched.

CDR3 loop: CASSQRGAAYNSPLHF. The CDR3, as DNA: TGCGCCAGCAGCCAAAGGGGGGCGGCCTATAATTCACCCCTCCACTTT. This rearrangement joins TRBV4-3 to TRBJ1-6, with D perhaps TRBD1 (6 bases). Trimming pared 2 bases from V and 2 bases from J, leaving 10 bases between. The CDR3 sequence is 16 residues long. Germline V gene lookup returns CDR1 LGHNA and CDR2 YSLEER.

The chain recombines TRBV6-2 or TRBV6-3 with TRBJ1-2; 7 nucleotides agree with TRBD1. V lost 8 bases, J lost 4 bases, and 4 bases stayed unmatched. The germline CDR1 and CDR2 sequences are MNHEY and SVGEGT. CDR3 size: 12 residues. CDR3 region: CASGQDAYGYTF. In DNA, the CDR3 is TGTGCCAGCGGACAGGATGCCTATGGCTACACCTTC.

This clonotype appeared a few times. The gene calls are TRBV9 and TRBJ2-7; D is possibly TRBD1 (5 bases). V lost 4 bases, J lost 0 bases, and 8 bases lay in between. Germline lookup yields CDR1 SGDLS and CDR2 YYNGEE. This CDR3 region has 13 residues. The CDR3 loop is CASSSGRSYEQYV. CDR3 nucleotides: TGTGCCAGCAGCTCAGGGCGCTCCTACGAGCAGTACGTC.

This clonotype was counted a few times. V is TRBV29-1 and J is TRBJ2-4, with D possibly TRBD1 on 5 matching bases. V was shortened by 4 bases and J by 0 bases, with 13 bases between the two germline ends. Germline V gene sequence: CDR1 SQVTM, CDR2 ANQGSEA. The CDR3 length is 15 residues. The CDR3, as DNA: TGCAGCGTTGTACGCGACAGTCTAGCCAAAAACATTCAGTACTTC. Its protein is CSVVRDSLAKNIQYF.

This clonotype has a handful of counts. The V and J genes are TRBV5-4 and TRBJ2-7; D is possibly TRBD2 (6 bases). Trimming pared 4 bases from V and 2 bases from J, leaving 16 bases between. There are 15 residues in the CDR3. Germline CDR1 reads SGHNT; CDR2 reads YYREEE (reference sequence). The CDR3 sequence is CASSQLREPPYEQYF. The CDR3, as DNA: TGTGCCAGCAGCCAACTCCGGGAGCCTCCCTACGAGCAGTACTTC.